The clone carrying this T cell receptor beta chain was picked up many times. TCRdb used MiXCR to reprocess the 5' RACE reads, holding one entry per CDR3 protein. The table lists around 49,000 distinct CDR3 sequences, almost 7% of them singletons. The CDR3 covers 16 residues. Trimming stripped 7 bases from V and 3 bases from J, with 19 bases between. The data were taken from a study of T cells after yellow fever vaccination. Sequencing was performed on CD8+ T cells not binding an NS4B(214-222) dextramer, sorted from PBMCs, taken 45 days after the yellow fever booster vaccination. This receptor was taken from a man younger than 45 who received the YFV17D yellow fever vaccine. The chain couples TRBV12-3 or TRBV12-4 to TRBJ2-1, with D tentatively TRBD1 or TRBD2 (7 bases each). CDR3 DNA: TGTGCCAGCACCCCCCCAGGGGGGAGGGACTACAATGAGCAGTTCTTC. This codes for CASTPPGGRDYNEQFF.